Shown below are 25 T cell receptor beta chains from a single sample sequenced in a study of cytomegalovirus exposure and HLA in healthy donors. The PCR ran on 60 Vbeta and 13 Jbeta primers. TCRdb's copy holds only in-frame clones and misses some; the assay was immunoSEQ multiplex PCR. The sample shows 150,000 to 200,000 clones, around 84% of them seen only once. The specimen was PBMCs. The receptors here all came from a woman in her late teens or twenties in good health and CMV-seronegative.

The V and J genes are TRBV13 and TRBJ1-1, with 7 nucleotides matching TRBD1. This CDR3 comprises 14 residues. The germline V gene has CDR1 PRHDT and CDR2 FYEKMQ (reference sequence). The V segment lost 4 bases and the J segment 4 bases; nucleotides outside the gene matches: 6. The CDR3 DNA follows: TGTGCCAGCAGCTACACAGGGGACGCCACTGAAGCTTTCTTT. It codes for CASSYTGDATEAFF.

Regarding this clone: The sample carries other DNA sequences with the same CDR3. The V and J genes are TRBV2 and TRBJ2-7; no firm D call. Germline CDR1 SNHLY, CDR2 FYNNEI. The V end was cut by 6 bases, the J end by 2 bases, with 8 bases between. The CDR3 runs to 12 residues. CDR3: CASRDSPYEQYF. The CDR3 DNA reads as TGTGCCAGCAGAGACTCCCCCTACGAGCAGTACTTC. Drawing the rest from reference TRBV2 and TRBJ2-7, the complete variable domain is EPEVTQTPSHQVTQMGQEVILRCVPISNHLYFYWYRQILGQKVEFLVSFYNNEISEKSEIFDDQFSVERPDGSNFTLKIRSTKLEDSAMYFCASRDSPYEQYFGPGTRLTVT.

This chain links TRBV2 with TRBJ2-1, with 7 bases fitting TRBD2. Trimming at V came to 3 bases and at J to 6 bases, leaving 5 bases not matched to a gene. This CDR3 spans 14 amino acids. Germline lookup yields CDR1 SNHLY and CDR2 FYNNEI. In DNA, the CDR3 is TGTGCCAGCAGTGACCAGCGGGGAGTCAATGAGCAGTTCTTC. This sequence encodes CASSDQRGVNEQFF.

In DNA, the CDR3 is TGTGCCAGCTCACCACCGGAACAGGGTTATGGCTACACCTTC. Amino acids: CASSPPEQGYGYTF. The V gene is TRBV18, the J gene TRBJ1-2; D perhaps matches TRBD1 (6 bases). This CDR3 spans 14 amino acids. Trimming cost V 0 bases and J 5 bases, with 10 bases left between them. Germline values: CDR1 KGHSH, CDR2 LQKENI.

This chain links TRBV11-2 with TRBJ2-7; D remains unclear. Trimming took off 5 bases at V and 2 bases at J, with 10 bases between the two ends. This CDR3 has 13 residues. CDR1 is SGHAT and CDR2 is FQNNGV in the germline V gene. CDR3 sequence: CASSIAGAYEQYF. CDR3 DNA: TGTGCCAGCAGCATAGCAGGTGCCTACGAGCAGTACTTC.

The chain recombines TRBV6-1 with TRBJ2-3; D is possibly TRBD2 (5 bases). CDR1 and CDR2 (germline): MNHNS, SASEGT. This CDR3 region has 14 residues. Trimming left V 7 bases short and J 10 bases short, with 21 bases between. CDR3 bases: TGTGCCAGCAATATTCCCGGGAAAACTATATCGCAGTATTTT. It codes for CASNIPGKTISQYF.

This clone was detected only a few times. V is TRBV6-5 and J is TRBJ2-5; the match to TRBD2 covers 10 bases. The V gene end was trimmed by 4 bases and the J gene end by 1 base; junction bases not matched to a gene: 6. This CDR3 contains 16 residues. Germline-derived CDR1 and CDR2 are MNHEY and SVGAGI. CDR3 loop: CASSSGVAGGQETQYF. The CDR3, as DNA: TGTGCCAGCAGTTCAGGGGTAGCGGGGGGCCAAGAGACCCAGTACTTC.

This clone came up a few times. CDR3 sequence (DNA): TGTGCCAGCAGTCGACAGGGTAGGGGAGAAGCTTTCTTT. Protein: CASSRQGRGEAFF. The chain combines TRBV6-5 with TRBJ1-1, with TRBD1 matching over 7 bases. There are 13 residues in the CDR3. The J segment lost 8 bases and the V segment lost 5 bases, leaving 8 bases of the junction unmatched. CDR1 is MNHEY, CDR2 SVGAGI, per germline.

The chain uses TRBV28 and TRBJ1-4; no definite D call. CDR1 and CDR2 from the germline V gene are MDHEN and SYDVKM. Trimming removed 5 bases at V and 0 bases at J, with 13 bases between. The CDR3 spans 16 residues. DNA of the CDR3: TGTGCCAGCAGTCCCCCGGGTTGGGCAACTAATGAAAAACTGTTTTTT. Its translation: CASSPPGWATNEKLFF.

The chain joins TRBV5-1 to TRBJ1-6; unclear D gene. Germline lookup yields CDR1 SGHRS and CDR2 YFSETQ. V was cut by 0 bases and J by 5 bases, with 9 bases left in between. The CDR3 runs 15 residues. The CDR3 protein is CASSLEQTNNSPLHF. The CDR3 DNA reads TGCGCCAGCAGCTTGGAACAGACGAATAATTCACCCCTCCACTTT.

The gene calls are TRBV6-5 and TRBJ2-2; D may be TRBD1 (5 bases). The CDR3 is made up of 15 amino acids. CDR1 and CDR2 (germline): MNHEY, SVGAGI. Trimming cost V 3 bases and J 3 bases, with 11 bases left between them. The CDR3 DNA reads TGTGCCAGCAGTTATAGGTTAGGGGACACCGGGGAGCTGTTTTTT. Its translation: CASSYRLGDTGELFF.

The V and J genes are TRBV29-1 and TRBJ1-1, with 10 bases aligning to TRBD1. Germline CDR1 reads SQVTM; CDR2 reads ANQGSEA. The CDR3 has 14 residues. The J segment lost 4 bases and the V segment lost 6 bases, leaving 8 bases of the junction unmatched. CDR3 nucleotide sequence: TGCAGCGTCGCCCAGCGGACAGGGGGCACTGAAGCTTTCTTT. Protein: CSVAQRTGGTEAFF.

A note on this clone: Germline is not matched at one junction end, which may reflect a read error. The CDR3 loop is CASSLSDRESRVF. CDR3 bases: TGTGCCAGCAGTTTATCCGACCGGGAGTCGCGGGTCTTC. This chain connects TRBV28 to TRBJ2-1; D perhaps matches TRBD2 (6 bases). The germline V gene encodes CDR1 MDHEN and CDR2 SYDVKM. The CDR3 length is 13 residues. Variable domain in full (rest from reference TRBV28 and TRBJ2-1): DVKVTQSSRYLVKRTGEKVFLECVQDMDHENMFWYRQDPGLGLRLIYFSYDVKMKEKGDIPEGYSVSREKKERFSLILESASTNQTSMYLCASSLSDRESRVFGPGTRLTVL.

The rearrangement uses TRBV4-1 and TRBJ1-3; D is unresolved. CDR1 is MGHRA and CDR2 is YSYEKL in the germline V gene. This CDR3 spans 15 amino acids. Trimming removed 0 bases from V and 1 base from J, with 7 bases in between. The CDR3 protein is CASSQDRTSGNTIYF. The CDR3 nucleotides read TGCGCCAGCAGCCAAGACAGGACTTCTGGAAACACCATATATTTT.

CDR3 nucleotides: TGTGCCAGCAGTGAAGAGACAGGGGGCGTTCAGCCCCAGCATTTT. It is translated as CASSEETGGVQPQHF. The chain links TRBV6-1 to TRBJ1-5; 10 bases match TRBD1. This CDR3 has 15 residues. Unmatched junction bases numbered 3, after V lost 1 base and J lost 6 bases. The germline CDR1 and CDR2 sequences are MNHNS and SASEGT.

The V gene is TRBV29-1, the J gene TRBJ2-1; TRBD2 might be the D (5 bases). Per germline, CDR1 SQVTM and CDR2 ANQGSEA. This CDR3 is 13 amino acids long. Trimming cost V 8 bases and J 6 bases, with 17 bases left between them. The CDR3 DNA follows: TGCAGCCATGACCACGGACTGTCCAATGAGCAGTTCTTC. Translation gives CSHDHGLSNEQFF.

This clone was detected only once. The V gene is TRBV11-3, the J gene TRBJ2-7, with TRBD2 identical over 15 bases. Germline CDR1 SGHNT, CDR2 YENEEA. This CDR3 region has 15 residues. Trimming took 5 bases from V and 6 from J; bases not matched to a gene: 5. CDR3 nucleotide sequence: TGTGCCAGCAGCCGGACTAGCGGGAGGGTTGGCGAGCAGTACTTC. It yields the protein CASSRTSGRVGEQYF.

In this sample, this clone turned up a few times. V usage is TRBV5-5 and J usage is TRBJ1-3; 9 nucleotides agree with TRBD1. The CDR3 is 15 amino acids. Unmatched junction bases numbered 4, after V lost 4 bases and J lost 2 bases. The V gene's germline CDR1 is SGHKS and CDR2 YYEKEE (reference sequence). The CDR3 sequence: CASSEQGAPGNTIYF. CDR3 bases: TGTGCCAGCAGCGAACAGGGGGCTCCTGGAAACACCATATATTTT.

This clone has only one observation. An end of the junction does not agree with germline; a read error may underlie this. This CDR3 is also generated by other DNA sequences in the sample. The chain uses TRBV7-2 and TRBJ1-5; D may be TRBD1 (5 bases). In germline, CDR1 is SGHTA, CDR2 FQGNSA. This CDR3 has 16 amino acids. The CDR3 DNA sequence: TGTGCCAGCAGCCTAGCGAGCCAGGGTGGCAATCAGCCCCAGCATTTT. This sequence encodes CASSLASQGGNQPQHF.

Comments on this clone: The germline gene is not matched at one end of the junction; a read error may be the cause. Other DNA sequences of this sample code for an identical CDR3. The V and J genes are TRBV18 and TRBJ2-4; 8 nucleotides line up with TRBD2. The CDR3 is 16 residues long. Germline V gene sequence: CDR1 KGHSH, CDR2 LQKENI. The chain's CDR3 is CASSPPSREGLNIQYF. CDR3 bases: TGTGCCAGCTCGCCACCCTCCCGGGAGGGGCTAAACATTCAGTACTTC. Together with reference TRBV18 and TRBJ2-4, the CDR3 gives the full variable domain: NAGVMQNPRHLVRRRGQEARLRCSPMKGHSHVYWYRQLPEEGLKFMVYLQKENIIDESGMPKERFSAEFPKEGPSILRIQQVVRGDSAAYFCASSPPSREGLNIQYFGAGTRLSVL.

The gene calls are TRBV5-1 and TRBJ1-3; 9 positions match TRBD1. CDR3 length: 19 residues. Germline CDR1 and CDR2: SGHRS and YFSETQ. The V gene end was trimmed by 0 bases and the J gene end by 0 bases; junction bases not matched to a gene: 10. CDR3 loop: CASSLGTGALTTSGNTIYF. The CDR3 nucleotides are TGCGCCAGCAGCTTGGGGACAGGGGCTCTCACAACCTCTGGAAACACCATATATTTT.

The chain recombines TRBV2 with TRBJ1-5; D ambiguous. In germline, CDR1 is SNHLY, CDR2 FYNNEI. This CDR3 region has 13 residues. V dropped 3 bases and J dropped 7 bases, with 10 bases sitting between them. The CDR3 sequence is CASSDEDGQPQHF. The CDR3 region has the DNA TGTGCCAGCAGTGATGAGGATGGCCAGCCCCAGCATTTT.

This CDR3 is CSARAQETQYF. CDR3 sequence (DNA): TGCAGTGCTAGAGCGCAAGAGACCCAGTACTTC. The chain recombines TRBV20-1 with TRBJ2-5; D not resolved. V lost 1 base and J 2 bases, leaving 2 bases between the germline ends. The CDR3 length is 11 residues. Germline CDR1 is DFQATT and CDR2 is SNEGSKA (reference sequence).

The chain recombines TRBV30 with TRBJ1-5, with D unresolved. The CDR3 runs to 12 residues. Trimming took 1 base from V and 9 from J, leaving 10 bases between them. Germline V CDR1 and CDR2: GTSNPN, SVGIG (reference sequence). CDR3 sequence (DNA): TGTGCCTGGAGTGCCCGTATCGGGCCCCAGCATTTT. Amino acid sequence: CAWSARIGPQHF.

This rearrangement joins TRBV28 to TRBJ1-3; D is possibly TRBD1 (5 bases). Trimming took 6 bases from V and 3 from J, leaving 21 bases between them. The V gene's germline CDR1 is MDHEN and CDR2 SYDVKM. This CDR3 region has 17 residues. The CDR3 nucleotides are TGTGCCAGCAGCACCCCCGTGGGGCGGGGTTTTGGAAACACCATATATTTT. Translation gives CASSTPVGRGFGNTIYF.